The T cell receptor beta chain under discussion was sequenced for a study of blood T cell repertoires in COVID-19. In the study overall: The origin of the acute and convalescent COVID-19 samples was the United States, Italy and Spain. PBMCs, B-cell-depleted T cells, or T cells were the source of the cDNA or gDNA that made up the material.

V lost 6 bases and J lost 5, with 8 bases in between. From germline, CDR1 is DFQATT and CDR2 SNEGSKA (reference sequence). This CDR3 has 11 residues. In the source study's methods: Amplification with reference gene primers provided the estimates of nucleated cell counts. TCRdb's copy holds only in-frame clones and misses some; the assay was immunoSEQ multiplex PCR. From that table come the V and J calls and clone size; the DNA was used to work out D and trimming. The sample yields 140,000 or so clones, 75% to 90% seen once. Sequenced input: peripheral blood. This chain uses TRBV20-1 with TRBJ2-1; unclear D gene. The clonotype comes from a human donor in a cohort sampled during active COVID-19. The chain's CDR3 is CSANPNNEQFF. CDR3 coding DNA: TGCAGTGCCAATCCCAACAATGAGCAGTTCTTC.